The sequence of this TCR beta chain was determined in a study of blood T cell repertoires in COVID-19. About the study: T cells, B-cell-depleted T cells, or PBMCs provided the cDNA or gDNA that served as material.

V shed 0 bases and J 8 bases; nucleotides not matched to a gene: 7. The CDR3 is 15 residues long. Germline V gene lookup returns CDR1 GTSNPN and CDR2 SVGIG (reference sequence). The protocol was immunoSEQ multiplex PCR, while the TCRdb copy is restricted to in-frame clones and leaves out a portion. The sample consists of under 200,000 clones, 70% to 85% of them appearing once. The TCR comes from a woman in her 30s with acute or convalescent COVID-19. The chain joins TRBV30 to TRBJ2-1; 10 nucleotides align to TRBD1. The sample comprised peripheral blood. CDR3 nucleotides: TGTGCCTGGAGTGTACTTGGACAGGGGGGCTATGAGCAGTTCTTC. Protein product: CAWSVLGQGGYEQFF.